The source of this T cell receptor beta chain is a study of blood T cell repertoires in COVID-19. For the study at large: Spain, Italy and the United States supplied samples that represented acute and convalescent COVID-19. Sources were T cells, B-cell-depleted T cells, or PBMCs; the material itself was cDNA or gDNA.

Only in-frame clones appear in the TCRdb table, and some are missing; sequencing was by immunoSEQ multiplex PCR. The sample lists 100,000 to 150,000 clones; approximately 85% were seen once. Only one count was recorded for this clone. The V end lost 6 bases, the J end lost 11 bases, and 16 bases lay between the germline ends. CDR1 MNHEY and CDR2 SVGAGI come from the germline V gene. The CDR3 contains 12 residues. The chain combines TRBV6-5 with TRBJ1-1, with D tentatively TRBD1 (5 bases). The origin of this receptor is a man older than 75 with active or convalescent COVID-19. Sequencing was done on a sample of peripheral blood. As DNA, the CDR3 is TGTGCCAGCAGGGACATCTCTCACGACGCTTTCTTT. This encodes CASRDISHDAFF.